A single sample gave rise to the 12 T cell receptor beta chains below, sequenced in a study of Ad26.COV2.S vaccination and SARS-CoV-2 variants. Data came from immunoSEQ multiplex PCR; TCRdb stores just in-frame clones and leaves some out. The data show fewer than 500,000 clones, 89% seen once. The treatment was: roughly 19 received Ad26.COV2.S at low or high dose, single or two shots; 5 received placebo; per-sample allocation not given. Sampling was performed 63 days after the first vaccine or placebo injection. Sequencing used peripheral blood, obtained in a trial of Ad26.COV2.S vaccine versus placebo. These receptors were collected from a person aged 18-65 years who received the Ad26.COV2.S COVID-19 vaccine or a placebo.

The chain couples TRBV5-1 to TRBJ2-3; D remains ambiguous. Looked up from germline, CDR1 is SGHRS and CDR2 is YFSETQ. V was shortened by 4 bases and J by 0 bases, with 15 bases between the two germline ends. This CDR3 is 16 amino acids long. The DNA for the CDR3 is TGCGCCAGCAGCACACAAGCGACCTATAGCACAGATACGCAGTATTTT. Its translation is CASSTQATYSTDTQYF.

The V gene is TRBV19, the J gene TRBJ2-1; D not certain. The CDR3 has 13 amino acids. Per the germline V gene, CDR1 is LNHDA and CDR2 is SQIVND (reference sequence). Trimming took 2 bases from V and 9 from J, leaving 11 bases between them. The CDR3 nucleotides are TGTGCCAGTAGTATACCCGCCTGGGGTGAGCAGTTCTTC. Amino acid sequence: CASSIPAWGEQFF.

This chain joins TRBV6-2 or TRBV6-3 and TRBJ2-1, with TRBD2 as a possible D gene (6 bases). The germline V gene has CDR1 MNHEY and CDR2 SVGEGT. V was shortened by 2 bases and J by 4 bases, with 18 bases between the two germline ends. This CDR3 comprises 17 residues. The CDR3 DNA is TGTGCCAGCAGTTACGTTGGTCGGGGGACCCCATACAATGAGCAGTTCTTC. Its translation: CASSYVGRGTPYNEQFF.

V usage is TRBV5-4 and J usage is TRBJ2-7, with D maybe TRBD1 (5 bases). The CDR3 extends over 14 amino acids. CDR1 SGHNT and CDR2 YYREEE come from the germline V gene (reference sequence). V lost 7 bases and J 2 bases, leaving 16 bases between the germline ends. The CDR3 DNA reads TGTGCCAGCGTCCTCTGGCCGGACACCTACGAGCAGTACTTC. Its protein product is CASVLWPDTYEQYF.

The chain links TRBV19 to TRBJ2-3; maybe TRBD1 (6 bases). CDR1 and CDR2 from the germline V gene are LNHDA and SQIVND (reference sequence). This CDR3 has 13 amino acids. Trimming left V 2 bases short and J 8 bases short, with 11 bases between. The CDR3 DNA sequence: TGTGCCAGTAGTATACCAGGGGCTGGTACGCAGTATTTT. Encoded protein: CASSIPGAGTQYF.

The V call is TRBV19, the J call TRBJ2-1, with 9 bases that match TRBD2. The CDR3 consists of 14 residues. The germline CDR1 and CDR2 sequences are LNHDA and SQIVND (reference sequence). V lost 5 bases, J lost 4 bases, and 3 bases stayed unmatched. CDR3 region: CASSWTSVYNEQFF. The CDR3, as DNA: TGTGCCAGTAGTTGGACTAGCGTGTACAATGAGCAGTTCTTC.

In nucleotides, the CDR3 is TGTGCCAGCAGAGTGACATGGACTTACTACGAGCAGTACTTC. It specifies CASRVTWTYYEQYF. The chain has TRBV2 and TRBJ2-7, with TRBD2 as a possible D gene (5 bases). Germline CDR1 is SNHLY and CDR2 is FYNNEI. The V end lost 6 bases, the J end lost 3 bases, and 15 bases lay between the germline ends. This CDR3 has 14 residues.

This chain links TRBV5-6 with TRBJ2-5, with D hard to call. CDR3 size: 11 residues. V shed 3 bases and J shed 4 bases, with 4 bases lying between them. The germline V gene has CDR1 SGHDT and CDR2 YYEEEE. CDR3 nucleotide sequence: TGTGCCAGCAGCTCCGCAGAGACCCAGTACTTC. As protein: CASSSAETQYF.

The genes are TRBV28 and TRBJ1-2, with D tentatively TRBD1 (6 bases). The CDR3 runs 14 residues. V lost 11 bases to trimming and J lost 6 bases, with 22 bases between them. Germline V CDR1 and CDR2: MDHEN, SYDVKM. CDR3 nucleotide sequence: TGTGCCGTACAGGGAATGGTTTTTAATGATGGCTACACCTTC. Translated: CAVQGMVFNDGYTF.

This clone was picked up a small number of times. The genes are TRBV11-2 and TRBJ2-1; weak D call: TRBD1 (6 bases). CDR1 is SGHAT, CDR2 FQNNGV, per germline. This CDR3 comprises 13 residues. The V and J ends lost 8 bases and 1 base respectively, with 9 bases between them. As DNA, the CDR3 is TGTGCCAGCGGCCAGGGGTCCTACAATGAGCAGTTCTTC. Its translation: CASGQGSYNEQFF.

The chain employs TRBV18 and TRBJ2-2, with TRBD1 as a possible D gene (5 bases). Trimming removed 3 bases from V and 2 bases from J, with 10 bases in between. This CDR3 spans 15 amino acids. CDR1 is KGHSH and CDR2 is LQKENI in the germline V gene. CDR3 sequence reads: CASSPRQGNTGELFF. The CDR3 DNA follows: TGTGCCAGCTCACCTCGGCAGGGTAACACCGGGGAGCTGTTTTTT.

The CDR3 bases are TGTGCCAGCACGGGACAGGTCTCCTACGAGCAGTACTTC. This codes for CASTGQVSYEQYF. V gene TRBV2 combines with J gene TRBJ2-7; 8 bases agree with TRBD1. Germline values: CDR1 SNHLY, CDR2 FYNNEI. This CDR3 spans 13 amino acids. V lost 7 bases to trimming and J lost 0 bases; unmatched junction nucleotides: 2.